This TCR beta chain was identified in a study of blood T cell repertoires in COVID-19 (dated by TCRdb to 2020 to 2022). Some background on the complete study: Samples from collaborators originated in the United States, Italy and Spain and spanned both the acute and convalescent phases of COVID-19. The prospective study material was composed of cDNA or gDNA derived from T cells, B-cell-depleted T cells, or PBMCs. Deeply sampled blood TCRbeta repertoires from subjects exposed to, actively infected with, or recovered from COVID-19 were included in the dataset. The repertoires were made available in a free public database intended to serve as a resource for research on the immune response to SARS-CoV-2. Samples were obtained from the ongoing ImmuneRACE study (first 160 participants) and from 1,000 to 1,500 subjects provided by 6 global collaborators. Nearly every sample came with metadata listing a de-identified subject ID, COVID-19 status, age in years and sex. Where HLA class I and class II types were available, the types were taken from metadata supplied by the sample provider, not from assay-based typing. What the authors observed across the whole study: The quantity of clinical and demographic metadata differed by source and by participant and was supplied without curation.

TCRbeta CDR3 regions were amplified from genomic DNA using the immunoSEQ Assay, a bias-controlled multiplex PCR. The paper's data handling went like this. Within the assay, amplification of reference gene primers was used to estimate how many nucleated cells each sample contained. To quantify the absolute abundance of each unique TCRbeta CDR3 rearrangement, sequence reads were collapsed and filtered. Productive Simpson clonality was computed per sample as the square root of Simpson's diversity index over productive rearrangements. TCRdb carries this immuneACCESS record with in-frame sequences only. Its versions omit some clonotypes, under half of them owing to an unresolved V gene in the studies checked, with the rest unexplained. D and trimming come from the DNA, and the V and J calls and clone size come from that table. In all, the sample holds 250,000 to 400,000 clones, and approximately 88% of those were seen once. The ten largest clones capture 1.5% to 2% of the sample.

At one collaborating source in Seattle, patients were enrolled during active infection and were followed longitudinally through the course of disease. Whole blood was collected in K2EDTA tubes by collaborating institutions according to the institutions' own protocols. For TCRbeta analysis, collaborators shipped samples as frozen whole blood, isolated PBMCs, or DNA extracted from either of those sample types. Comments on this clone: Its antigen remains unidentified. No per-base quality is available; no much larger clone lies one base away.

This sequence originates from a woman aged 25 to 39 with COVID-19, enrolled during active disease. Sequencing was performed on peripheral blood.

CDR3 protein: CASSLTVSGGGGLGEQFF. The DNA sequence follows: TGTGCCAGCAGCTTAACCGTTTCGGGTGGCGGGGGGCTGGGTGAGCAGTTCTTC. Recombination joined TRBV7-8 with TRBJ2-1; a stretch of 8 junction bases matches TRBD2. From a lookup of the germline V gene, CDR1 and CDR2 are SGHVS and FQNEAQ. Measured from the cysteine to the phenylalanine, the CDR3 is 18 residues long. Only the CDR3 region is kept as DNA, spanning 54 bases read in frame from base 1. Trimming accounts for 2 bases at V and 9 bases at J, while the number of junction bases matched to no gene is 18.